This TCR beta chain was captured in a study of blood T cell repertoires in COVID-19. Study in general: Acute and convalescent COVID-19 specimens originated in the United States, Italy and Spain. In each case, the material was cDNA or gDNA derived from T cells, B-cell-depleted T cells, or PBMCs.

Clones were sequenced by immunoSEQ multiplex PCR, and TCRdb holds only the in-frame ones, with some missing. The data hold about 220,000 clones, with 75% to 85% observed a single time. J gave up 3 bases and V 1 base, and 9 bases lay outside the gene matches. Per germline, CDR1 LNHDA and CDR2 SQIVND (reference sequence). CDR3 length equals 17 residues. The TCR sequence derives from a woman in her 70s with acute or convalescent COVID-19. Material: peripheral blood. The genes are TRBV19 and TRBJ1-5; 7 bases map to TRBD1. CDR3: CASSIVRGTASNQPQHF. CDR3 sequence (DNA): TGTGCCAGTAGTATAGTTAGGGGGACAGCTTCCAATCAGCCCCAGCATTTT.